This T cell receptor beta chain originates from a study of PD-L1 blockade in urothelial cancer (dated by TCRdb to about 2017). Broadly, across the study: All patients started therapy in the mid-2010s and received atezolizumab 1,200 mg intravenously every 3 weeks. In the same patients who had TCR sequencing, pretreatment tumors also underwent whole exome sequencing and RNA sequencing. Blood samples gave a median of about 150,000 T cells and approximately 85,000 unique TCRs, with a median clonality of roughly 0.081. Blood samples were analyzed 3 weeks after the start of treatment (second dose) and 6 weeks after the start of treatment. Durable clinical benefit meant progression-free survival longer than 6 months, and TCR features were also tested against progression-free and overall survival. An ECOG performance status of 0 or 1 was recorded for the patients, and 0 to 3 prior chemotherapy regimens had been received by the patients. Pretreatment tumor samples and matched peripheral blood, collected serially before and after atezolizumab treatment, underwent TCR sequencing. Pretreatment blood TCR-seq was available for about 27 patients, at least one posttreatment blood collection was obtained for 24 patients, and tumor TCR-seq was available for 24 patients. About nine tenths of the roughly 29 patients were identified as males with urothelial cancer of bladder origin, and a prior smoking history was reported by 18 of 29 patients. The study was an exploratory multi-omic analysis of somatic, immune and clinical correlates of response to PD-L1 blockade with atezolizumab in urothelial cancer. Some ten patients reached durable clinical benefit, while 20 or so patients did not.

The sample's time point label, decoded: pretreatment peripheral blood. The cohort included some 30 patients with locally advanced or metastatic urothelial carcinoma who were treated at Memorial Sloan Kettering on a trial protocol. Peripheral blood mononuclear cells were collected pretreatment and during treatment, with between 1 and 8 total time points obtained per patient. The Qiagen DNeasy Blood extraction kit was used to purify genomic DNA from total PBMCs and tumor samples. PBMCs were collected pretreatment and during treatment, and were isolated and stored as previously described. Worth noting for this clone: Its target antigen remains unknown. A much larger clone differs by one base, so this may be a read error.

What the research found in general, with its limitations: Patients with durable benefit showed greater expansion of tumor-associated TCR clones in peripheral blood 3 weeks after starting treatment (n of about 21, p = 0.022). Because the sample size was small (n ≈ 30) and many of the analyses were exploratory, the results are meant to be hypothesis-generating. Improved progression-free and overall survival was found to be associated with pretreatment peripheral blood TCR clonality below the median.

The CDR3 runs 14 residues from the cysteine to the phenylalanine. The sequence is cut down to CDR3 DNA, 42 bases in frame from base 1. Trimming removed 4 bases from V and 8 bases from J; the gene matches leave 6 bases unexplained. The germline V gene encodes CDR1 MRHNA and CDR2 SNTAGT. Synthetic TCR analog templates were spiked into each PCR so that absolute template abundance could be estimated from read counts. TCRbeta CDR3 regions were amplified from genomic DNA with bias-controlled V and J gene primers using the immunoSEQ assay. Sequencing of rearranged TCRbeta segments was performed at approximately 20X coverage. The original pipeline was this. Sequencing errors were corrected by clustering, and CDR3s were annotated against IMGT so that V, D and J genes could be assigned. Only productive TCRbeta rearrangements were used in downstream analyses, excluding out-of-frame or stop-codon sequences. Clonality was calculated as one minus the Shannon entropy normalized by the log of the number of unique productive sequences. Clones differing between time points or between blood and tumor were identified by Fisher's exact test with Benjamini-Hochberg correction at adjusted p below 0.01. TCRdb carries this immuneACCESS record with in-frame sequences only. Its versions omit some clonotypes, under half of them owing to an unresolved V gene in the studies checked, with the rest unexplained. From that table come the V and J calls and clone size; the DNA was used to work out D and trimming. The sample data list about 63,000 clones, and about four fifths of these were observed just once. The top ten clonotypes cover approximately 5.1% of the sample.

The V and J genes are TRBV6-4 and TRBJ2-3, with 10 bases aligning to TRBD2. The sequence was obtained from a man aged 65 to 85 with urothelial cancer. The sample in question was PBMCs, obtained around atezolizumab (anti-PD-L1) treatment. The nucleotides read TGTGCCAGCAGTGCTAGCGGGAGCCCAGGTACGCAGTATTTT. Protein translation: CASSASGSPGTQYF.